Below, one T cell receptor beta chain is given with its context. Its specificity is not known. Profiling relied on immunoSEQ multiplex PCR, and the TCRdb table lists in-frame clones only, not all of them. Of 35,000 to 55,000 clones detected, roughly two thirds appear once; the ten largest clones hold 25% to 35%. Prior to sequencing, the ViraFEST assay stimulated PBMC with viral peptide pools, which expanded the antigen-specific CD4+ T cells. Upon completion of approximately ten days in culture, CD4+ T cells were isolated. Infection with SARS-CoV-2 occurred in the person between March and December 2020, and PCR confirmed it. On days 3 and 7, fresh IL-2 medium replaced half the medium. This sample was taken from a study of vaccination effects on CD4 cells after COVID-19. Overall study findings and caveats: Infection-derived and vaccine-derived clones contracted markedly late after vaccination. Convalescents' post-vaccination spike-reactive clones were chiefly new, vaccine-induced ones. Convalescent patients were few in the study, and early post-infection timepoints were absent.

The sequencing used CD4+ T cells from PBMCs cultured with a peptide pool, collected before COVID-19 vaccination. The TCR comes from a human donor who had a prior SARS-CoV-2 infection.

The CDR3 nucleotides are TGTGCCAGCAGTCCCTTTGGTAGCGGGAGTTTCGTAGATACGCAGTATTTT. It is translated as CASSPFGSGSFVDTQYF. The rearrangement uses TRBV28 and TRBJ2-3; 9 nucleotides match TRBD2. The germline V gene encodes CDR1 MDHEN and CDR2 SYDVKM. V dropped 5 bases and J dropped 5; count of bases not matched to a gene: 14. The CDR3 is made up of 17 amino acids.